What follows is one TCR beta chain and its context. What antigen it recognizes has not been identified. Qualities for individual bases were not recorded, and no much larger clone is one base off. The germline V gene (reference sequence) sets CDR1 to MNHEY and CDR2 to SMNVEV. The germline V and J ends show losses of 6 bases and 1 base respectively, and no gene match explains 4 bases of the junction. The CDR3 holds 14 amino acids from the cysteine to the phenylalanine. CDR3 DNA only is kept here, 42 bases in frame from base 1. To be included, a participant needed at least one PBMC sample from before ART initiation plus at least two post-ART samples. Every participant with HIV received treatment in the United States of America. Cryopreserved samples of about 0.95-11 million PBMC were thawed and washed before DNA extraction. At the time of the earliest PBMC sample, participants with HIV were aged between roughly 20 and 54 years. PBMC samples were contributed by each participant from 1-4 timepoints before ART initiation and 2-8 timepoints after ART initiation, with a median of 7 samples. Serial HIV viral load, CD4+ T-cell count, ART history and demographic data were obtained for every participant. Genomic DNA was extracted from unsorted PBMC with a Qiagen kit on a QIAcube, with processing performed in batches of 12 samples.

This sample is part of a study of long-term antiretroviral therapy in people with HIV (dated by TCRdb to between 2021 and 2024). With respect to the entire study: The earliest samples were collected approximately a decade before the 2015 WHO recommendation for immediate ART, a period when ART was typically delayed until CD4 counts fell. A retrospective serial study tested whether changes in peripheral blood TRB repertoire composition and diversity were associated with ART initiation and durable HIV suppression. A total of 150 to 200 cryopreserved PBMC samples came from 30 or so adults with confirmed HIV infection and were collected serially over a mean of about six years (range 1-12). About 35% of the 30 participants with HIV were female. No cross-contamination during QIAcube processing was shown when test extractions of a monoclonal T-cell line were performed alongside 30 to 40 polyclonal samples.

The immunoSEQ hsTCRB v3.0 assay was used at survey level resolution for TRB variable region sequencing. TRB sequencing targeted a depth of about 35,000-50,000 T-cell genomes per sample. An Illumina MiSeq with a v3 150-cycle kit was used to sequence the pooled TRB libraries. Per the authors' processing: Repertoire analysis was run in R within a reproducible Nextflow workflow that covered QC, data transformation and analysis. LymphoSeq2, an R package for exploring AIRR-Seq data, was used to implement the custom analyses. After excluding a few samples that yielded fewer than 5000 total TRB sequences, under 200 HIV repertoires remained for analysis. Among the roughly 190 retained HIV repertoires, some 57 were collected before ART initiation and roughly 130 were collected after ART initiation. Each repertoire was downsampled to 5000 TRB nucleotide sequences, and summary statistics were averaged across 100 downsampling iterations. The analysis kept only TRB sequences whose CDR3 regions were at least seven amino acids long. Diversity was measured with a Shannon entropy-derived clonality score and the Gini coefficient. Repertoire networks linked the top 5000 CDR3 amino acid sequences whenever two sequences differed by an edit distance of one. For TRB CDR3 amino acid sequences, GLIPH2 was used to predict antigen specificity groups and MHC restriction. Known CMV, EBV, HIV or tissue antigen associations were flagged by matching CDR3 amino acid sequences against VDJdb and McPAS-TCR. Pre-ART, post-ART and control groups were compared with Wilcoxon signed-rank tests and Holm-Bonferroni correction. TCRdb re-hosts the immuneACCESS table, in-frame sequences only. Its copies lack some clones; in the studies checked, an unresolved V gene accounts for under half of them, and the cause for the rest is not known. D and trimming come from the DNA, and the V and J calls and clone size come from that table. The sample yields tens of thousands of clones; about 96% were counted once. The top ten clonotypes cover under 8.5% of the sample.

General study outcomes and caveats: Samples dated from about 2003 to 2018, and the ART regimens used may be less effective than current ones. HIV repertoires had narrower CDR3 length ranges than controls, and the network structure suggested an antigen-experienced repertoire that shifted only slightly toward naive after ART. At every time point, the repertoire was dominated by expanded TRB clones first identified before ART initiation, although this dominance fluctuated and, in many PLHIV, declined after ART. Inferences about post-ART repertoire changes were limited because no data were available on ART adherence, viral resistance or therapy changes. Since PBMC availability was limited, sequencing covered only the TCR beta chain, with no alpha chain pairing. A significant increase in TRB diversity was found to be associated with ART initiation, although TRB diversity was observed to remain significantly below that of transplant donor controls even after long-term ART. Because pre-ART samples had limited cell numbers, unsorted PBMC were profiled rather than sorted CD4+ and CD8+ T cells.

The sample consisted of unsorted PBMCs, taken 6 to 6.5 years after starting antiretroviral therapy. The sequence derives from a young man with HIV. The chain joins TRBV27 to TRBJ1-1; a stretch of 8 junction bases matches TRBD1. The CDR3 sequence is CASSHDRGNTEAFF. In nucleotides, the sequence is TGTGCCAGCAGCCACGACAGGGGGAACACTGAAGCTTTCTTT.